These 32 T cell receptor beta chains originate from one sample sequenced in a study of beta chain features in type 1 diabetes. TCRB transcripts that were expressed got sequenced, as all of the isolated RNA had been reverse transcribed. The protocol was immunoSEQ multiplex PCR, while the TCRdb copy is restricted to in-frame clones and leaves out a portion. The sample holds 55,000 to 80,000 clones, 45% to 50% seen once. Their recognized antigens are unknown. Whole-study results and caveats: Shortening of TCRB CDR3s, moderate but significant, appeared in all four CD4+ subsets of Type 1 diabetes patients.

The sequenced material came from central memory CD4+ T cells from blood. The receptors derive from a man between 25 and 39 years old with type 1 diabetes.

The chain is built from TRBV7-9 and TRBJ1-5; D gene unclear. CDR1 SEHNR and CDR2 FQNEAQ come from the germline V gene (reference sequence). Deletions cut 5 bases from V and 0 bases from J, with 8 bases between. This CDR3 is built from 14 residues. The CDR3 reads CASSPEGSNQPQHF. CDR3 coding DNA: TGTGCCAGCAGCCCCGAGGGTAGCAATCAGCCCCAGCATTTT.

This clone was seen a handful of times. The chain joins TRBV6-6 to TRBJ1-1; D not resolved. There are 13 residues in the CDR3. Germline V gives CDR1 MNHNY, CDR2 SVGAGI (reference sequence). Deletions cut 0 bases from V and 10 bases from J, with 12 bases between. As DNA, the CDR3 is TGTGCCAGCAGTTACTCGATTTCAGTGATAGCTTTCTTT. Its protein product is CASSYSISVIAFF.

This sequence joins TRBV4-2 and TRBJ2-2; D possibly corresponds to TRBD2 (6 bases). V was trimmed by 4 bases and J by 3 bases, leaving 18 bases between them. The CDR3 totals 17 residues. CDR1 and CDR2 (germline): LGHNA, YNFKEQ. The CDR3 spells CASSLNGGSGYTGELFF. DNA for the CDR3: TGTGCCAGCAGCCTAAACGGGGGAAGCGGGTACACCGGGGAGCTGTTTTTT.

The V gene is TRBV6-6, the J gene TRBJ1-1; possible D gene TRBD1, 5 bases. The length of the CDR3 is 13 residues. V lost 5 bases, J lost 4 bases, and 11 bases lay in between. Germline values: CDR1 MNHNY, CDR2 SVGAGI (reference sequence). The DNA for the CDR3 is TGTGCCAGCAGTAACTTGGGGGGCACTGAAGCTTTCTTT. Translated, it gives CASSNLGGTEAFF.

The chain recombines TRBV2 with TRBJ2-5; 9 bases match TRBD1. TRBJ2-7 matches the DNA end more closely, so the J call is doubtful. CDR3 length equals 12 residues. Germline V CDR1 and CDR2: SNHLY, FYNNEI. The CDR3 loop reads CASGTGTYEQYF. CDR3 DNA: TGTGCCAGCGGGACAGGGACCTACGAGCAGTACTTC.

The chain employs TRBV2 and TRBJ1-6, with 9 positions matching TRBD1. Germline CDR1 reads SNHLY; CDR2 reads FYNNEI. CDR3 length equals 15 residues. J lost 13 bases, V lost 5 bases, and 12 bases had no gene match. The CDR3 sequence is CASSNRQGVLSPLHF. The CDR3 DNA follows: TGTGCCAGCAGTAACAGACAGGGGGTACTTTCCCCCCTCCACTTT.

This clone showed up just once. The chain joins TRBV5-1 to TRBJ2-1, with D perhaps TRBD1 (5 bases). The germline gives CDR1 SGHRS, CDR2 YFSETQ. V shed 4 bases and J shed 0 bases, with 14 bases lying between them. The CDR3 spans 16 residues. The CDR3 protein is CASSASSRDSYNEQFF. CDR3 nucleotides: TGCGCCAGCAGCGCGAGTAGCAGGGACTCCTACAATGAGCAGTTCTTC.

The rearrangement uses TRBV6-1 and TRBJ2-1; D is possibly TRBD1 (5 bases). Germline CDR1 and CDR2: MNHNS and SASEGT. The length of the CDR3 is 19 residues. Trimming took off 2 bases at V and 0 bases at J, with 20 bases between the two ends. The CDR3 is CASSERGNLLLGSYNEQFF. The CDR3 region has the DNA TGTGCCAGCAGTGAAAGGGGAAATCTCTTATTGGGCTCCTACAATGAGCAGTTCTTC.

In its sample, this clone was seen a few times. CDR3 region: CAWSSVYNEQFF. The CDR3 DNA reads as TGTGCCTGGAGTTCCGTTTACAATGAGCAGTTCTTC. The rearrangement joins TRBV30 to TRBJ2-1; D is undetermined. The CDR3 loop spans 12 amino acids. CDR1 and CDR2 (germline): GTSNPN, SVGIG (reference sequence). V was shortened by 2 bases and J by 4 bases, with 6 bases between the two germline ends.

The chain uses TRBV30 and TRBJ2-7; 7 bases agree with TRBD2. The ends lost 8 bases at V and 4 bases at J; junction bases unmatched: 14. The CDR3 length is 14 residues. Per the germline V gene, CDR1 is GTSNPN and CDR2 is SVGIG (reference sequence). The CDR3: CAGGVVGSGYEQYF. The CDR3 DNA follows: TGTGCCGGGGGGGTAGTGGGAAGCGGATACGAGCAGTACTTC.

This clone was observed a few times. This sequence joins TRBV14 and TRBJ1-1, with a possible D match to TRBD1 (5 bases). The CDR3 is 14 residues long. V was clipped by 1 base and J by 5 bases, with 11 bases between them. CDR1 and CDR2 (germline): SGHDN, FVKESK. This CDR3 is CASSQVAEGTEAFF. CDR3 in DNA: TGTGCCAGCAGCCAAGTGGCGGAGGGGACTGAAGCTTTCTTT.

This sequence joins TRBV6-1 and TRBJ2-3; 13 positions agree with TRBD2. The V segment lost 4 bases and the J segment 5 bases; nucleotides outside the gene matches: 6. Germline V CDR1 and CDR2: MNHNS, SASEGT. The CDR3 has 16 amino acids. The CDR3 bases are TGTGCCAGCAGTGCCCGACTAGCGGGGGGCGTAGATACGCAGTATTTT. Its translation: CASSARLAGGVDTQYF.

J is TRBJ1-2 and V is TRBV6-1, with 10 positions matching TRBD1. The CDR3 contains 17 residues. Germline values: CDR1 MNHNS, CDR2 SASEGT. V trimming: 0 bases; J trimming: 2 bases; junction bases outside the gene matches: 6. CDR3 region: CASSEALPGQGNYGYTF. Here the CDR3 DNA reads TGTGCCAGCAGTGAAGCTCTTCCGGGACAGGGGAACTATGGCTACACCTTC.

This rearrangement joins TRBV5-4 to TRBJ2-3; 16 nucleotides line up with TRBD2. The CDR3 consists of 18 residues. Trimming at V came to 2 bases and at J to 1 base, leaving 4 bases not matched to a gene. Germline V gene lookup returns CDR1 SGHNT and CDR2 YYREEE (reference sequence). Here the CDR3 DNA reads TGTGCCAGCAGCTTCGGGACTAGCGGGGGGGCAGGCACAGATACGCAGTATTTT. Translated, it gives CASSFGTSGGAGTDTQYF.

This clone was recorded a few times. The chain couples TRBV30 to TRBJ2-3, with D uncertain. CDR1 is GTSNPN and CDR2 is SVGIG in the germline V gene (reference sequence). V lost 3 bases, J lost 6 bases, and 10 bases lay in between. This CDR3 is built from 12 residues. The CDR3 coding sequence is TGTGCCTGGAGCCCGCTCCGGGATACGCAGTATTTT. Its protein is CAWSPLRDTQYF.

V and J are TRBV7-2 and TRBJ2-7; D perhaps matches TRBD2 (5 bases). Germline lookup yields CDR1 SGHTA and CDR2 FQGNSA. The CDR3 runs to 13 residues. The germline V and J ends were trimmed by 0 bases and 6 bases, with 9 bases remaining between them. CDR3 nucleotides: TGTGCCAGCAGCTTAGCAGCGGCTCCCGAGCAGTACTTC. Its translation is CASSLAAAPEQYF. Based on the CDR3 plus reference TRBV7-2 and TRBJ2-7, the full variable domain is GAGVSQSPSNKVTEKGKDVELRCDPISGHTALYWYRQSLGQGLEFLIYFQGNSAPDKSGLPSDRFSAERTGGSVSTLTIQRTQQEDSAVYLCASSLAAAPEQYFGPGTRLTVT.

The genes are TRBV5-4 and TRBJ1-3; 7 bases map to TRBD1. The J segment lost 0 bases and the V segment lost 4 bases, leaving 4 bases of the junction unmatched. CDR3 length: 15 residues. Germline V lookup: CDR1 SGHNT, CDR2 YYREEE (reference sequence). CDR3 sequence (DNA): TGTGCCAGCAGCCCAGGGACAGCCTCTGGAAACACCATATATTTT. It is translated as CASSPGTASGNTIYF.

There are a few counts of this clone. For the CDR3, the DNA is TGTGCCAGCAGCCCAGGCTCGGGGGCAGATACGCAGTATTTT. This translates into CASSPGSGADTQYF. The chain employs TRBV7-9 and TRBJ2-3; D may be TRBD2 (6 bases). In germline, CDR1 is SEHNR, CDR2 FQNEAQ (reference sequence). The CDR3 is 14 residues long. V shed 5 bases and J shed 4 bases, with 13 bases lying between them.

This rearrangement joins TRBV7-2 to TRBJ1-2; no definite D call. This CDR3 is built from 11 residues. Germline CDR1 and CDR2: SGHTA and FQGNSA. V shed 10 bases and J shed 4 bases, with 10 bases lying between them. The CDR3 sequence: CATTASYGYTF. The CDR3 DNA reads as TGTGCCACTACTGCATCCTATGGCTACACCTTC.

The J gene is TRBJ1-1, the V gene TRBV6-5, with D maybe TRBD1 (5 bases). The length of the CDR3 is 13 residues. V dropped 6 bases and J dropped 0 bases, with 8 bases sitting between them. Germline assignment: CDR1 MNHEY and CDR2 SVGAGI. The CDR3, as DNA: TGTGCCAGCAGGCTACAGGTGAACACTGAAGCTTTCTTT. This codes for CASRLQVNTEAFF.

This clone was picked up a small number of times. The gene calls are TRBV5-4 and TRBJ1-2; maybe TRBD1 (5 bases). This CDR3 spans 14 amino acids. V was pared by 5 bases and J by 3 bases, with 14 bases between. Germline values: CDR1 SGHNT, CDR2 YYREEE (reference sequence). This CDR3 reads CASRWGGGDYGYTF. The CDR3 coding sequence is TGTGCCAGCAGGTGGGGAGGAGGGGACTATGGCTACACCTTC.

V usage is TRBV2 and J usage is TRBJ2-5; 10 bases match TRBD2. CDR1 and CDR2 (germline): SNHLY, FYNNEI. The CDR3 runs 16 residues. Trimming removed 5 bases from V and 4 bases from J; junction bases left unmatched: 10. This CDR3 is CASSLRRAGGGETQYF. CDR3 bases: TGTGCCAGCAGTCTACGGCGAGCGGGAGGGGGAGAGACCCAGTACTTC.

The chain couples TRBV2 to TRBJ1-2, with D maybe TRBD1 (5 bases). Trimming shortened V by 7 bases and J by 4 bases, and 19 bases separated the two germline ends. The CDR3 consists of 15 residues. CDR1 and CDR2 from the germline V gene are SNHLY and FYNNEI. The DNA of the CDR3 is TGTGCCAGCAAGCCCCCGGGAGTCCAGGGCTATGGCTACACCTTC. Translation: CASKPPGVQGYGYTF.

The rearrangement joins TRBV4-2 to TRBJ2-5; 10 bases are a match to TRBD1. This CDR3 is 14 amino acids long. Germline-derived CDR1 and CDR2 are LGHNA and YNFKEQ. The V and J ends lost 4 bases and 3 bases, in that order; junction bases with no gene match: 2. The CDR3 reads CASSPGTGEETQYF. CDR3 in DNA: TGTGCCAGCAGCCCCGGGACAGGGGAAGAGACCCAGTACTTC.

This sequence joins TRBV6-1 and TRBJ1-5; 9 nucleotides align to TRBD1. The CDR3 spans 18 residues. Unmatched junction bases numbered 13, after V lost 4 bases and J lost 3 bases. CDR1 and CDR2 from the germline V gene are MNHNS and SASEGT. CDR3 sequence: CASSGREDRGNNNQPQHF. The CDR3 DNA sequence: TGTGCCAGCAGTGGAAGAGAGGACAGGGGAAATAACAATCAGCCCCAGCATTTT.

This chain joins TRBV7-9 and TRBJ2-1; TRBD2 is a possible D gene (6 bases). Trimming stripped 5 bases from V and 2 bases from J, with 10 bases between. This CDR3 spans 14 amino acids. The germline gives CDR1 SEHNR, CDR2 FQNEAQ (reference sequence). CDR3 residues: CASSLRGTYNEQFF. CDR3 sequence (DNA): TGTGCCAGCAGCCTACGCGGGACCTACAATGAGCAGTTCTTC.

V and J are TRBV29-1 and TRBJ2-5; TRBD1 might be the D (8 bases). V shed 4 bases and J shed 1 base, with 16 bases lying between them. The CDR3 contains 15 residues. CDR1 and CDR2 from the germline V gene are SQVTM and ANQGSEA. CDR3 residues: CSVVRTGGVQETQYF. In DNA, the CDR3 is TGCAGCGTTGTCCGAACAGGGGGGGTCCAAGAGACCCAGTACTTC.

The chain carries TRBV29-1 and TRBJ1-1; 8 bases match TRBD1. J gave up 3 bases and V 7 bases, and 7 bases lay outside the gene matches. Germline CDR1 is SQVTM and CDR2 is ANQGSEA. The CDR3 is 13 residues long. CDR3 protein: CSASDRVYTEAFF. Here the CDR3 DNA reads TGCAGCGCTTCGGACAGGGTGTACACTGAAGCTTTCTTT. The full variable domain, its missing parts supplied by reference TRBV29-1 and TRBJ1-1, is SAVISQKPSRDICQRGTSLTIQCQVDSQVTMMFWYRQQPGQSLTLIATANQGSEATYESGFVIDKFPISRPNLTFSTLTVSNMSPEDSSIYLCSASDRVYTEAFFGQGTRLTVV.

V and J are TRBV18 and TRBJ1-1; D is unclear. Trimming took off 3 bases at V and 1 base at J, with 9 bases between the two ends. The length of the CDR3 is 14 residues. Germline V gene lookup returns CDR1 KGHSH and CDR2 LQKENI. The CDR3 here is CASSPSTPNTEAFF. CDR3 sequence (DNA): TGTGCCAGCTCACCCTCGACTCCGAACACTGAAGCTTTCTTT.

The rearrangement links TRBV10-3 to TRBJ1-1, with 7 bases lining up with TRBD1. The V and J ends lost 1 base and 4 bases, in that order; junction bases with no gene match: 6. This CDR3 spans 15 amino acids. Germline V gene data show CDR1 as ENHRY and CDR2 as SYGVKD. CDR3: CAISEFTRGSTEAFF. DNA for the CDR3: TGTGCCATCAGTGAGTTTACCAGGGGGAGCACTGAAGCTTTCTTT.

The chain uses TRBV5-1 and TRBJ2-1, with unresolved D. This CDR3 spans 14 amino acids. Trimming stripped 3 bases from V and 8 bases from J, with 15 bases between. Germline values: CDR1 SGHRS, CDR2 YFSETQ. The CDR3 reads CASSYGTVLDEQFF. In DNA form, the CDR3 reads TGCGCCAGCAGCTACGGAACAGTTTTGGATGAGCAGTTCTTC.

This clone turned up a few times. V usage is TRBV10-3 and J usage is TRBJ2-2; TRBD1 matches at 12 bases. Germline CDR1 ENHRY, CDR2 SYGVKD. The CDR3 totals 15 residues. The V and J ends lost 7 bases and 4 bases, in that order; junction bases with no gene match: 4. The CDR3 loop is CAITGTGGTTGELFF. DNA for the CDR3: TGTGCCATCACCGGGACAGGGGGCACCACCGGGGAGCTGTTTTTT.